This T cell receptor (beta chain) was obtained from a study of shared clonotypes between healthy human individuals. Study-wide background: Per-donor plates numbered three CD4 naive, three CD4 memory, two CD8 naive and one CD8 memory.

Partitioning of CD4+ cells yielded a CD45RA+ naive subset and a CD45RA-negative memory subset. Sequenced by immunoSEQ multiplex PCR; TCRdb stores in-frame clones only, minus some. Counted here are 850,000 to 1,200,000 clones, 65% to 75% occurring once; the ten biggest clones make up approximately 1.5%. Germline V gene data show CDR1 as SGHDN and CDR2 as FVKESK. The CDR3 totals 13 residues. V was trimmed by 0 bases and J by 9 bases, leaving 9 bases between them. The chain has TRBV14 and TRBJ2-1; D unclear. Sequenced input: memory CD4+ T cells sorted from blood. As for subset: CD45RA-negative fraction. The clonotype originates from a man younger than 30 in good health. The CDR3 nucleotides are TGTGCCAGCAGCCAAGATAGGCAGACTGAGCAGTTCTTC. Its translation is CASSQDRQTEQFF.